This T cell receptor (beta chain) was profiled in a study of blood T cell repertoires in COVID-19. Looking at the study overall: COVID-19 samples collected from the United States, Italy and Spain covered acute and convalescent phases. T cells, B-cell-depleted T cells, or PBMCs provided the cDNA or gDNA that served as material.

In the authors' workflow: Estimation of nucleated cell counts was performed using reference gene primer amplification. Measured with immunoSEQ multiplex PCR; TCRdb has only the in-frame clones, and not every one. V and J calls and clone size are as listed in that table; D and trimming were resolved from the DNA. In the table there are more than 150,000 clones, approximately 94% of which are singletons. The germline CDR1 and CDR2 sequences are SNHLY and FYNNEI. J lost 2 bases, V lost 3 bases, and 0 bases had no gene match. The length of the CDR3 is 13 residues. Sample: peripheral blood. The chain couples TRBV2 to TRBJ1-2, with TRBD1 matching 7 bases. The TCR was taken from a man younger than 45 with COVID-19, enrolled during active disease. CDR3 bases: TGTGCCAGCAGTGAGACAGGGAACTATGGCTACACCTTC. Protein product: CASSETGNYGYTF.